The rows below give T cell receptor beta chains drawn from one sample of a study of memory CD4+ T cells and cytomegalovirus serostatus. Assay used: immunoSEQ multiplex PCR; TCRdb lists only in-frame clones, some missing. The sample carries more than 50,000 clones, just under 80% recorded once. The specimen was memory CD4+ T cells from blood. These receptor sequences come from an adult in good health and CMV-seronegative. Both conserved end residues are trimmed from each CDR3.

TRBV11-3	ASSFGGTDTQY
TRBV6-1	ASSGGGGGLNQPQH
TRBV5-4	ASSSPSGGRVDTQY
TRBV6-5	ASSYFRTVNTGELF
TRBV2	ASRRRGGTNEKLF
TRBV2	ASSGGLDTEAF
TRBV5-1	ASSPRGRVNQPQH
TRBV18	ASSPTFYSRSDVPYEQY
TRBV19	ASSEGVGETQY
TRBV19	ASSIWTGGGAEAF
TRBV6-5	ASSTKTDTKAF
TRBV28	ASSLNAFNYGYT
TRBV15	ATSRDEGLVYGNTIY
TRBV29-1	SVEAARDYT
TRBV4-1	ASSQVGGEGYT
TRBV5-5	ASSLFAGNTGELF
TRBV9	ASSVEQGMGVTGELF
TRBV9	ASSSRPGIGNEQF
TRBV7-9	ASSLGIANYGYT
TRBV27	ASSPGHRRGTEAF
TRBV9	ASSGGTVLYGYT
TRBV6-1	ASSEWGLNSYEQY
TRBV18	ASSPGDTLNTEAF
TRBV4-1	ASSQEPFSGLAGDSTDTQY
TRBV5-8	ASSYGTGGNQPQH
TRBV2	ASRLDPGTSSYEQY
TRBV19	ASSIDTGAGQF
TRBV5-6	ASSLLALAGLQETQY
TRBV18	ASSPPGVGETQY
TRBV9	ASSVDSLSSGNTIY
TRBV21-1	ASDSGAYEQY
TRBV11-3	ASSRGLAPTGDGEQF
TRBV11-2	ASSPGTGGFLQYEQF
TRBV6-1	ASSEKEFPNTEAF
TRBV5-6	ASSLPGLGSGNTIY
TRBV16	ASSQSGGLNTGELF
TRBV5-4	ASRKTGSGTEAF
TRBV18	ASSPRAGPYT
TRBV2	ASRAGTGGRYTQY
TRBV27	ASSLEPNTYEQY
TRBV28	ASSLTNPRRAF
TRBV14	ASSEIDGYEQY
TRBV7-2	ASSLGWQGDNEKLF
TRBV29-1	SATSRDRGQGGYT
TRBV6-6	ASSLVTVGAYGYT
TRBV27	ASSSGQTFAEAF
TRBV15	ATSRDEGTEQY
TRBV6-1	ASSEEYGGGYT
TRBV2	ASRMDRNYGYT
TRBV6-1	ASSQARHSYEQY
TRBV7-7	ASSFGSGGEETQY
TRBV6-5	ASSYGLAGGYEQY
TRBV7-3	ASSLRRGLWDEQY
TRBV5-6	ASSPGTHTGYGYT
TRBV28	ASSLFGRDSPLH
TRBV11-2	ASSPDRGPYEQY